This T cell receptor (beta chain) was documented in a study of T cell repertoires in cytomegalovirus infection. On the study more broadly: It can be stated that public TCR beta signatures indicated CMV infection as well as a matching HLA type.

Comment on this clonotype: The antigen is not known.

TCRdb reprocessed the reads with MiXCR, giving one entry per CDR3 protein. The repertoire holds around 490,000 distinct CDR3 sequences, with more than 20% as singletons. Germline assignment: CDR1 MNHNY and CDR2 SVGAGI (reference sequence). Trimming shortened V by 5 bases and J by 3 bases, and 13 bases separated the two germline ends. The CDR3 consists of 15 residues. Whole-study results and caveats: There were carriers of CMV plus the relevant HLA, and cumulative public TCR beta family frequency identified them. The ex vivo response was dominated by HLA-C-restricted CMV-specific TCR beta clonotypes.

The V call is TRBV6-6, the J call TRBJ1-4; D is perhaps TRBD1 (5 bases). The receptor's source is a human donor in good health (CMV status not recorded). Some clones in this sample may be carry-over from other donors' samples. Input material: PBMCs. Here the CDR3 DNA reads TGTGCCAGCAGTAAACCAGGGTCCTCTAATGAAAAACTGTTTTTT. Its protein is CASSKPGSSNEKLFF.